This section outlines one T cell receptor beta chain sequence together with its context. No antigen is known for it. Together with a sample-barcoded 5' primer, a J-beta primer mix was included in a second PCR lasting roughly 6 to 12 cycles. TCRdb re-called the 5' RACE reads with MiXCR, one entry per CDR3 protein. The data contain roughly 930,000 distinct CDR3 sequences, about 48% of them singletons. This record comes from a study of blood T cells in healthy people across ages. Losses at the gene ends were 2 bases for V and 7 bases for J; bases not matched to a gene: 2. This CDR3 is built from 13 residues. CDR1 and CDR2 (germline): LGHNA, YSLEER. They isolated at least 6 million PBMCs from each sample. Study outcomes and limitations: Changes in expanded clonotypes were possibly confounded, as the CMV status of donors was unknown.

This TCR was sampled from a man aged 25-45 years in good health. The sequencing sample was made of blood. The genes are TRBV4-3 and TRBJ1-2; 9 bases are a match to TRBD1. The CDR3: CASSQQTGGGYTF. As DNA, the CDR3 is TGCGCCAGCAGCCAACAGACAGGGGGTGGCTACACCTTC.